This TCR beta chain was found in a study of blood T cell repertoires in COVID-19. As for the study in general: COVID-19 samples collected from the United States, Italy and Spain covered acute and convalescent phases.

V was pared by 5 bases and J by 5 bases, with 8 bases of the junction left unmatched. Germline V gene sequence: CDR1 SGHRS, CDR2 YFSETQ. The CDR3 loop spans 14 amino acids. As originally analysed: The assay estimated nucleated cells by amplifying reference gene primers. TCRdb's table, derived via immunoSEQ multiplex PCR, lists solely in-frame clones and lacks some. That table gives V, J and clone size, and the DNA gave D and trimming. Of 160,000 or so clones listed, around nine tenths are singletons. During active infection, Seattle patients enrolled and were then monitored through disease. The rearrangement uses TRBV5-1 and TRBJ2-7, with 9 positions matching TRBD2. The clonotype was recovered from a woman in her seventies with COVID-19, enrolled during active disease. Sequencing was carried out using peripheral blood. This CDR3 reads CASRVGLAGHEQYF. CDR3 in DNA: TGCGCCAGCAGGGTTGGGCTAGCGGGGCACGAGCAGTACTTC.